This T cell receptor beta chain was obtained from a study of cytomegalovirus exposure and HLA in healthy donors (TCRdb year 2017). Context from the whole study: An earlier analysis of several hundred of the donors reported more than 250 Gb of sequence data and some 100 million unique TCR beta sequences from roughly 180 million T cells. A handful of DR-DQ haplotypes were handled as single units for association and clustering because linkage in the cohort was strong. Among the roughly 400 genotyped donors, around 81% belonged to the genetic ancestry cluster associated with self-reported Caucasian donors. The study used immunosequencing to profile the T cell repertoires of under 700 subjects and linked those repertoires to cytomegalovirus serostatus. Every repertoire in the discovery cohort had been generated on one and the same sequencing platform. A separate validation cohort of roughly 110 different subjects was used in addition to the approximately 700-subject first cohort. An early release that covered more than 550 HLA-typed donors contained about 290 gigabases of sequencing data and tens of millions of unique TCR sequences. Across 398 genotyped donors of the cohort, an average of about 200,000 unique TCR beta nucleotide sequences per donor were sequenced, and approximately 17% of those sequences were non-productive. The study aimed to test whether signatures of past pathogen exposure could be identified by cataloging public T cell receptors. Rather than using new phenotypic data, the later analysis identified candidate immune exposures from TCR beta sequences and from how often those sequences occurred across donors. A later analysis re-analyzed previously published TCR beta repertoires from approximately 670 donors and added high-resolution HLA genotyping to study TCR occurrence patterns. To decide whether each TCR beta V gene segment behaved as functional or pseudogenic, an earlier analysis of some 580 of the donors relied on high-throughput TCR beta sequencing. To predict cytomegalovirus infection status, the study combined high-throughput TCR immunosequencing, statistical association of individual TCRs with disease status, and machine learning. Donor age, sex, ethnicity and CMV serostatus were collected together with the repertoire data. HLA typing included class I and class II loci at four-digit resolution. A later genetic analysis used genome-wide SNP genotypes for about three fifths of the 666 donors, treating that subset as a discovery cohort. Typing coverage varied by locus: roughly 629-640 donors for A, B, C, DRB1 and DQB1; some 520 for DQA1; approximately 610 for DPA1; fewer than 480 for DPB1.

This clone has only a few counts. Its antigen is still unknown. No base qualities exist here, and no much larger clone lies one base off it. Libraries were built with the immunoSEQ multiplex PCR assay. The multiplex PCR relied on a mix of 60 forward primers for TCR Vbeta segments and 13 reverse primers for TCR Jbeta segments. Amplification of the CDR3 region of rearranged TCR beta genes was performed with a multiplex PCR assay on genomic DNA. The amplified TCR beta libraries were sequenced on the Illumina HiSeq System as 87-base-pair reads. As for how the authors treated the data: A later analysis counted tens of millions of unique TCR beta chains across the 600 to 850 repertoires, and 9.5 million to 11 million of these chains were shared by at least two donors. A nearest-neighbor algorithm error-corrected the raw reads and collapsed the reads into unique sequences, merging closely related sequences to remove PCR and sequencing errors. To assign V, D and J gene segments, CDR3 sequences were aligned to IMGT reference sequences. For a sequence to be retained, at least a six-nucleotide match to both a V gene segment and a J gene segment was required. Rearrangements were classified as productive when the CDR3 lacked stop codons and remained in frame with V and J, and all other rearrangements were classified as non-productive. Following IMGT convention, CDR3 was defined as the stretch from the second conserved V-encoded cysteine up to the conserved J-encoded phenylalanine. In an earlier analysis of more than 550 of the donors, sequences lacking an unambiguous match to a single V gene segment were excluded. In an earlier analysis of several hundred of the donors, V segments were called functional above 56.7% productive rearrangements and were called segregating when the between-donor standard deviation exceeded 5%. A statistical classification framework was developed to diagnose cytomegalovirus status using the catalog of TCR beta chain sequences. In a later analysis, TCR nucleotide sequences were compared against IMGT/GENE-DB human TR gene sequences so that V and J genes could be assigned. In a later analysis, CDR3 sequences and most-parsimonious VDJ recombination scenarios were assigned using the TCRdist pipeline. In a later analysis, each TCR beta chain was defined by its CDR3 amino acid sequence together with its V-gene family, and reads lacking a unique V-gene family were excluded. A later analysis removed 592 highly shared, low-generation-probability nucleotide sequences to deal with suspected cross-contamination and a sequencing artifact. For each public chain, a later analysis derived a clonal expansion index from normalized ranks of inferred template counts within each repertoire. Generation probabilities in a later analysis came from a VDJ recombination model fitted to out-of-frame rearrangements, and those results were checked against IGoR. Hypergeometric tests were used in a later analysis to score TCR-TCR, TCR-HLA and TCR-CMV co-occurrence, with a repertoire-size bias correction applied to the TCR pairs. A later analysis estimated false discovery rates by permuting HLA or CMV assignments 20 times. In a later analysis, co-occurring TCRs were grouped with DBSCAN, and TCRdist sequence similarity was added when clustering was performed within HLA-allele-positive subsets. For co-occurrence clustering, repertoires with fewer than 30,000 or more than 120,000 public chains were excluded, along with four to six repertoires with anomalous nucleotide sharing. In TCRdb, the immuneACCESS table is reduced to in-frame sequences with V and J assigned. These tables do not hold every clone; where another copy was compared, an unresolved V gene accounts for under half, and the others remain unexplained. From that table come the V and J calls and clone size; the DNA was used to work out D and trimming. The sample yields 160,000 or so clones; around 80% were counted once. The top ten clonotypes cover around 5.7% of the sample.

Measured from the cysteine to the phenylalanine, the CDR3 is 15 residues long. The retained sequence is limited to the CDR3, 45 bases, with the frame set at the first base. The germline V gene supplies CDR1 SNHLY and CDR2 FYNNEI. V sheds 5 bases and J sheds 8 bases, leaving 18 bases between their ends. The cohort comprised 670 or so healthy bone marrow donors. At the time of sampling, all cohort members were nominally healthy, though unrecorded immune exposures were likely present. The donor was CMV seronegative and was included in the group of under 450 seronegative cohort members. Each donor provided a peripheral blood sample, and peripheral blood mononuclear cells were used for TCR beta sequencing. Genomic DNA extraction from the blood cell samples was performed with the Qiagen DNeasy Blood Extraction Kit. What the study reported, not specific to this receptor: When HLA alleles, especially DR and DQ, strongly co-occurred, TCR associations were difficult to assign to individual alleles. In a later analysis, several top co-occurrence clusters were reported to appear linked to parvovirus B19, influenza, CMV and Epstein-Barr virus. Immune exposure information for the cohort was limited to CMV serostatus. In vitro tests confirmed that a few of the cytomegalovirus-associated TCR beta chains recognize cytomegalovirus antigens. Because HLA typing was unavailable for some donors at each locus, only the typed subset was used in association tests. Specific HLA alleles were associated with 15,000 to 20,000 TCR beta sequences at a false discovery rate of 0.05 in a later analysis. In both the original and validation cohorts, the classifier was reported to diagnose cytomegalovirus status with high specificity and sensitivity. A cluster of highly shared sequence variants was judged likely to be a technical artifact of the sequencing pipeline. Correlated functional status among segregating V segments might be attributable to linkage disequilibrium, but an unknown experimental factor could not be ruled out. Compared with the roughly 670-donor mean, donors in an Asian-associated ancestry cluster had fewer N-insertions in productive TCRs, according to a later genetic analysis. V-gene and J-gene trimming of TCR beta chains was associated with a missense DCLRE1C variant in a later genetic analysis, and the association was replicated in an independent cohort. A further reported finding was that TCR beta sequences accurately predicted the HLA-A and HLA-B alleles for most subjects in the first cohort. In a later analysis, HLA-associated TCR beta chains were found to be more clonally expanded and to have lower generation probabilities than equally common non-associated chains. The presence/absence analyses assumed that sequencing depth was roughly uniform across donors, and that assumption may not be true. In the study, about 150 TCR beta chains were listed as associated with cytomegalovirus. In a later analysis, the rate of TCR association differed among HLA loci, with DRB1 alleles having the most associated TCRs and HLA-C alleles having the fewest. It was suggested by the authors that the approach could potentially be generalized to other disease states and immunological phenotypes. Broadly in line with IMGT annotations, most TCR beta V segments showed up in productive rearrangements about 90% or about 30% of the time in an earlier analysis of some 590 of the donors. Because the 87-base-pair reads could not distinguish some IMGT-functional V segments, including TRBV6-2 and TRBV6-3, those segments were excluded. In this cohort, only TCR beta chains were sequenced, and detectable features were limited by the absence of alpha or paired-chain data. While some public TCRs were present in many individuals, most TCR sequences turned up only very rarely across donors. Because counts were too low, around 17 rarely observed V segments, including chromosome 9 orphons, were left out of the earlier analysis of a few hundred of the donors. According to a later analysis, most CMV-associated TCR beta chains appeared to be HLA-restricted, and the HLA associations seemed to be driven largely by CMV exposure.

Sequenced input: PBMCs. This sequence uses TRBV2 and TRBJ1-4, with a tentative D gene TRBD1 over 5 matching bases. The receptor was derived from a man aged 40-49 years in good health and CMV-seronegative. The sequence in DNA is TGTGCCAGCAGTAATACCGGGACTGAAGGCGAAAAACTGTTTTTT. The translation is CASSNTGTEGEKLFF.